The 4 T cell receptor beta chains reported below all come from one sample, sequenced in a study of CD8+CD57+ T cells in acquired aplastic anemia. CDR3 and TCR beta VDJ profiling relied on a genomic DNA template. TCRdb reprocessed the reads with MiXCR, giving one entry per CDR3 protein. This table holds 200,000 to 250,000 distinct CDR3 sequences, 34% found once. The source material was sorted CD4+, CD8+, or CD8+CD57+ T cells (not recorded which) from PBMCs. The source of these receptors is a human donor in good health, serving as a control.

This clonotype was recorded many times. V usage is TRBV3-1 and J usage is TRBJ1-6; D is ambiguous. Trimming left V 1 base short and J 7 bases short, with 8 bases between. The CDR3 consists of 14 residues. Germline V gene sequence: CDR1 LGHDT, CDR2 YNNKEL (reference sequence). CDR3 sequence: CASSQASRNSPLHF. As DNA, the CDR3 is TGTGCCAGCAGCCAAGCTAGTAGAAATTCACCCCTCCACTTT.

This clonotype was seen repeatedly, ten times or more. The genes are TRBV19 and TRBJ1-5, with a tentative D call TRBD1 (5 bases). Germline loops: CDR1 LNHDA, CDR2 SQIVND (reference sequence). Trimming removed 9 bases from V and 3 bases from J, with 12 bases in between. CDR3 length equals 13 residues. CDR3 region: CASSQGPNQPQHF. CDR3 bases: TGTGCCAGCAGCCAGGGACCCAATCAGCCCCAGCATTTT. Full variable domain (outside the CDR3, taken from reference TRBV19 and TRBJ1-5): DGGITQSPKYLFRKEGQNVTLSCEQNLNHDAMYWYRQDPGQGLRLIYYSQIVNDFQKGDIAEGYSVSREKKESFPLTVTSAQKNPTAFYLCASSQGPNQPQHFGDGTRLSIL.

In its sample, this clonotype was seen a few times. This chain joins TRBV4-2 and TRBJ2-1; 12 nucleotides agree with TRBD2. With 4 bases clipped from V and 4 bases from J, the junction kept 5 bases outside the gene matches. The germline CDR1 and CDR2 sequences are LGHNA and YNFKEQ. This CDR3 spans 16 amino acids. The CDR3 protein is CASSPPGTSGYNEQFF. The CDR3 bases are TGTGCCAGCAGCCCGCCCGGGACTAGCGGGTACAATGAGCAGTTCTTC.

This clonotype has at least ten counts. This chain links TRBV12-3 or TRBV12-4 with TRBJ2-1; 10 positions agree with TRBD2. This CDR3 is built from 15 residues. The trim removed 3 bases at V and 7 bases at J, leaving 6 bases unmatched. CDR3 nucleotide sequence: TGTGCCAGCAGTTTCGTCTCTAGCGGGGGTAATGAGCAGTTCTTC. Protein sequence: CASSFVSSGGNEQFF.